This TCR beta chain was found in a study of siplizumab effects on memory and regulatory T cells (dated by TCRdb to between 2019 and 2020). Concerning the study at large: The study looked at the effect of siplizumab, an anti-CD2 antibody, on alloreactive T-cell subsets in allogeneic mixed lymphocyte reactions made from human PBMCs.

Unstimulated CD4+ memory cells were also sequenced in three donor pairs, together with CD4+ naive, CD8+ TEMRA, CD8+ naive and CD8+ effector memory subsets. Sorted unstimulated T cells, along with proliferating T cells recovered from mixed lymphocyte reactions, underwent TCRbeta CDR3 sequencing. Fresh whole blood from 9 to 11 HLA-typed healthy donors was used to isolate PBMCs. Overall results and qualifications from the work: Unstimulated naive T cells appeared more diverse than memory T cells, and naive cells seemed to contribute substantially to the alloresponse. Among mappable alloreactive CD4+ clones, the Treg-derived fraction averaged about 70% with siplizumab versus 25% to 30% in control reactions. Siplizumab significantly reduced the cumulative frequency of alloreactive sequences traceable to unstimulated CD4+ memory T cells. Because sequences at frequencies below about 10^-5 were poorly captured, only a minor fraction of alloreactive clones could be mapped back to unstimulated subsets. A naive or memory phenotype could not be assigned to roughly 75-95% of proliferating CD4+ or CD8+ clones. No functional confirmation was obtained for the suppressive function of proliferating Tregs from siplizumab cultures.

V is reduced by 2 bases and J by 6 bases, leaving a spacing of 18 bases between them. According to the germline V gene, CDR1 reads SGHRS and CDR2 reads YFSETQ. Including cysteine and phenylalanine, the CDR3 has 16 amino acids. Kept here is only the CDR3 DNA, which spans 48 bases and is read in frame from base 1. The library came from the immunoSEQ multiplex PCR assay. Each sample had 85,000 to 100,000 TCR templates assayed by the deep sequencing platform. Genomic DNA extracted from sorted T cells was used for TCRbeta CDR3 sequencing. In the source study's methods: The R programming language was used for clonal analysis of TCRbeta CDR3 data. Unstimulated samples were compared with post-reaction CFSE-low samples to define alloreactive CD4+ and CD8+ clones. Regulatory or non-regulatory origin was assigned to alloreactive CD4+ clones by matching of sequences to sorted unstimulated Treg and non-Treg repertoires. TCRdb's version of the immuneACCESS table is confined to in-frame rearrangements and falls short of the full clone set. An unresolved V gene accounts for under half of the shortfall where checked; the remainder is of unknown origin. For V, J and clone size, that table is used; D and trimming come from the DNA. Present in this sample are tens of thousands of clones, about 97% of which were seen just once. The top ten hold about 0.6% of the sample.

Of note for this clone: No antigen is known for it. No quality values exist for individual bases; no much larger clone is one base distant.

The sequence links TRBV5-1 to TRBJ2-1; D gene: possibly TRBD1, on 6 matching bases. The sequence derives from a human donor in good health. Material for sequencing was naive CD4+ T cells sorted from blood. What the cell subset or site label conveys for this sample: unstimulated naive T cells. The CDR3 protein sequence reads: CASSLSPLTGINEQFF. The sequenced DNA: TGCGCCAGCAGCTTATCCCCCCTTACAGGGATCAATGAGCAGTTCTTC. Where the CDR3 stops, the reference TRBV5-1 and TRBJ2-1 genes take over; the full variable domain is KAGVTQTPRYLIKTRGQQVTLSCSPISGHRSVSWYQQTPGQGLQFLFEYFSETQRNKGNFPGRFSGRQFSNSRSEMNVSTLELGDSALYLCASSLSPLTGINEQFFGPGTRLTVL.